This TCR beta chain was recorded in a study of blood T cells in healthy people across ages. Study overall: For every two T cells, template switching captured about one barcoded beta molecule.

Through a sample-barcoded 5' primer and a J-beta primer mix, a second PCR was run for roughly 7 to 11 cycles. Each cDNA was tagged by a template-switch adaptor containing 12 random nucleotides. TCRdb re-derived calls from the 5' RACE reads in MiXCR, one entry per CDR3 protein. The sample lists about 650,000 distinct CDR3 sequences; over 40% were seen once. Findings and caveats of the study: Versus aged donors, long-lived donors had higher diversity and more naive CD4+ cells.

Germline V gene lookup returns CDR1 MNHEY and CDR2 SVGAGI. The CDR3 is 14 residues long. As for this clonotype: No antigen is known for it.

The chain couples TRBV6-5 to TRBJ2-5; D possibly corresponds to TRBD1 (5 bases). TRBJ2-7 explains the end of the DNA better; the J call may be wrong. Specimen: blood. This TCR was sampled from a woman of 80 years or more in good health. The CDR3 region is CASSYITRVYEQYF. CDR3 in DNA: TGTGCCAGCAGTTACATTACCAGGGTTTACGAGCAGTACTTC.